The rows below give T cell receptor beta chains drawn from one sample of a study of blood T cell repertoires in COVID-19. Some clones are missing from TCRdb's copy, which holds only in-frame ones; the method was immunoSEQ multiplex PCR. The table has roughly 570,000 clones, roughly nine tenths seen once; the top ten hold 7.8%. The material sequenced was peripheral blood. Receptors originate from a woman between 45 and 65 years old with COVID-19, enrolled during active disease. Each CDR3 is given with its conserved first and last residue. The order of the fields is clone size, V gene, CDR3 length, J gene, D gene, CDR3 DNA, CDR3 protein. A D gene is named only where the DNA matches it firmly. Part of the rows lack a size; the others show once, few, many or a class for expanded clones.

abundance: .; v_gene: TRBV7-8; len: 12; j_gene: TRBJ1-1; d_gene: .; CDR3nt: TGTGCCAGCAGCCCCCGGTACACTGAAGCTTTCTTT; CDR3aa: CASSPRYTEAFF
abundance: .; v_gene: TRBV5-1; len: 15; j_gene: TRBJ2-1; d_gene: TRBD2; CDR3nt: TGCGCCAGCAGCTTGGGCCCGGGAGGAGTGAGTGAGCAGTTCTTC; CDR3aa: CASSLGPGGVSEQFF
abundance: .; v_gene: TRBV30; len: 13; j_gene: TRBJ1-1; d_gene: .; CDR3nt: TGTGCCTGGCGGTGGGCCGAGGGCACTGAAGCTTTCTTT; CDR3aa: CAWRWAEGTEAFF
abundance: .; v_gene: TRBV28; len: 15; j_gene: TRBJ2-3; d_gene: .; CDR3nt: TGTGCCAGCAGTTTATTAGGGGGACGCACAGATACGCAGTATTTT; CDR3aa: CASSLLGGRTDTQYF
abundance: once; v_gene: TRBV7-6; len: 17; j_gene: TRBJ2-3; d_gene: TRBD2; CDR3nt: TGTGCCAGCAGCTTAACTAGCGGGGGGTTACGCACAGATACGCAGTATTTT; CDR3aa: CASSLTSGGLRTDTQYF
abundance: .; v_gene: TRBV6-5; len: 15; j_gene: TRBJ2-3; d_gene: .; CDR3nt: TGTGCCAGCAGTAACCAGGCCCACACAGCAGATACGCAGTATTTT; CDR3aa: CASSNQAHTADTQYF
abundance: .; v_gene: TRBV2; len: 15; j_gene: TRBJ2-7; d_gene: .; CDR3nt: TGTGCCAGCAGTGATATGGCTAGCAGCGCCTACGAGCAGTACTTC; CDR3aa: CASSDMASSAYEQYF
abundance: .; v_gene: TRBV18; len: 16; j_gene: TRBJ2-3; d_gene: .; CDR3nt: TGTGCCAGCTCACCACCGGTGGCGGGGGCCACAGATACGCAGTATTTT; CDR3aa: CASSPPVAGATDTQYF
abundance: .; v_gene: TRBV6-5; len: 14; j_gene: TRBJ1-4; d_gene: .; CDR3nt: TGTGCCAGCAGTATTCAGGGGAGTAATGAAAAACTGTTTTTT; CDR3aa: CASSIQGSNEKLFF
abundance: .; v_gene: TRBV19; len: 16; j_gene: TRBJ1-2; d_gene: TRBD1; CDR3nt: TGTGCCAGTAGTCCCCGCCCTGGGCAGGGGGCAAGAGGCTACACCTTC; CDR3aa: CASSPRPGQGARGYTF
abundance: .; v_gene: TRBV28; len: 19; j_gene: TRBJ1-5; d_gene: TRBD1; CDR3nt: TGTGCCAGTCTTACTAGCCGGGACAGGGAGAGGGTAGGCAATCAGCCCCAGCATTTT; CDR3aa: CASLTSRDRERVGNQPQHF
abundance: .; v_gene: TRBV5-4; len: 15; j_gene: TRBJ2-7; d_gene: .; CDR3nt: TGTGCCAGCAGGCTGACCTCAGGGTCTCCTGGCGAGCAGTACTTC; CDR3aa: CASRLTSGSPGEQYF
abundance: .; v_gene: TRBV24-1; len: 13; j_gene: TRBJ2-3; d_gene: .; CDR3nt: TGTGCCACCAGTGGCAGGGGTACAGATACGCAGTATTTT; CDR3aa: CATSGRGTDTQYF
abundance: few; v_gene: TRBV5-1; len: 15; j_gene: TRBJ2-2; d_gene: .; CDR3nt: TGCGCCAGCAGCTTGGGGACAGTGAACACCGGGGAGCTGTTTTTT; CDR3aa: CASSLGTVNTGELFF
abundance: .; v_gene: TRBV27; len: 15; j_gene: TRBJ1-1; d_gene: .; CDR3nt: TGTGCCAGCCGGACGTGGGGCCGGTCGAACACTGAAGCTTTCTTT; CDR3aa: CASRTWGRSNTEAFF
abundance: .; v_gene: TRBV28; len: 16; j_gene: TRBJ2-4; d_gene: TRBD2; CDR3nt: TGTGCCAGCACAGCCCGGGGGGGCCAGTCCAAAAACATTCAGTACTTC; CDR3aa: CASTARGGQSKNIQYF
abundance: .; v_gene: TRBV7-7; len: 13; j_gene: TRBJ1-1; d_gene: TRBD1; CDR3nt: TGTGCCAGCAGCTTTGGACAGGGGACCCCAGCTTTCTTT; CDR3aa: CASSFGQGTPAFF
abundance: once; v_gene: TRBV5-1; len: 13; j_gene: TRBJ2-7; d_gene: TRBD1; CDR3nt: TGCGCCAGCAGCTTCTGGACAGGGAACGAGCAGTACTTC; CDR3aa: CASSFWTGNEQYF
abundance: .; v_gene: TRBV4-1; len: 14; j_gene: TRBJ1-4; d_gene: .; CDR3nt: TGCGCCAGCAGAATATCCAGGGCAGGGGAAAAACTGTTTTTT; CDR3aa: CASRISRAGEKLFF
abundance: .; v_gene: TRBV24-1; len: 14; j_gene: TRBJ1-1; d_gene: TRBD1; CDR3nt: TGTGCCACCAGTGACCCGGGACAGGGCTTTGGAGCTTTCTTT; CDR3aa: CATSDPGQGFGAFF
abundance: .; v_gene: TRBV28; len: 14; j_gene: TRBJ1-2; d_gene: .; CDR3nt: TGTGCCAGCAGTGGAACAGGGAAAGTAAGTGGCTACACCTTC; CDR3aa: CASSGTGKVSGYTF
abundance: .; v_gene: TRBV12-3/TRBV12-4; len: 13; j_gene: TRBJ2-1; d_gene: .; CDR3nt: TGTGCCAGCAGCGGTCTGAGGGACAATGAGCAGTTCTTC; CDR3aa: CASSGLRDNEQFF
abundance: .; v_gene: TRBV10-3; len: 18; j_gene: TRBJ2-1; d_gene: TRBD2; CDR3nt: TGTGCCATCAGTGAAGGGCTAGCGGGGAGGAGCTCCTACAATGAGCAGTTCTTC; CDR3aa: CAISEGLAGRSSYNEQFF
abundance: .; v_gene: TRBV19; len: 14; j_gene: TRBJ2-2; d_gene: .; CDR3nt: TGTGCCAGTAGTAAGGGGCTTTACTCCGGGGAGCTGTTTTTT; CDR3aa: CASSKGLYSGELFF
abundance: .; v_gene: TRBV9; len: 16; j_gene: TRBJ2-3; d_gene: TRBD1; CDR3nt: TGTGCCAGCAGCGCCACAGGGACAGGGCGCACAGATACGCAGTATTTT; CDR3aa: CASSATGTGRTDTQYF
abundance: .; v_gene: TRBV9; len: 14; j_gene: TRBJ1-3; d_gene: .; CDR3nt: TGTGCCAGCAGCGTAGACAGAAATGGAAACACCATATATTTT; CDR3aa: CASSVDRNGNTIYF
abundance: .; v_gene: TRBV10-1; len: 15; j_gene: TRBJ2-6; d_gene: TRBD1; CDR3nt: TGCGCCAGCAGCGACGACAGGGCCGGGGCCAACGTCCTGACTTTC; CDR3aa: CASSDDRAGANVLTF
abundance: .; v_gene: TRBV19; len: 14; j_gene: TRBJ1-5; d_gene: .; CDR3nt: TGTGCCAGTAGTATCCCGAGAACCAATCAGCCCCAGCATTTT; CDR3aa: CASSIPRTNQPQHF
abundance: .; v_gene: TRBV7-2; len: 13; j_gene: TRBJ1-2; d_gene: .; CDR3nt: TGTGCCAGCAGCCCCAATCACGGTTATGGCTACACCTTC; CDR3aa: CASSPNHGYGYTF
abundance: .; v_gene: TRBV5-1; len: 11; j_gene: TRBJ2-3; d_gene: .; CDR3nt: TGCGCCAGGTCTAGCACAGATACGCAGTATTTT; CDR3aa: CARSSTDTQYF
abundance: few; v_gene: TRBV2; len: 12; j_gene: TRBJ1-2; d_gene: .; CDR3nt: TGTGCCAGCAGGGCCATGAGGCATGGCTACACCTTC; CDR3aa: CASRAMRHGYTF
abundance: .; v_gene: TRBV12-1; len: 11; j_gene: TRBJ2-7; d_gene: .; CDR3nt: TGTGCCAGGATCCCGTCGGACGAGCAGTACTTC; CDR3aa: CARIPSDEQYF
abundance: .; v_gene: TRBV19; len: 20; j_gene: TRBJ1-5; d_gene: .; CDR3nt: TGTGCCAGTAGTACAAACCCCCCGAGTCGAGCTACAGATAGCAATCAGCCCCAGCATTTT; CDR3aa: CASSTNPPSRATDSNQPQHF
abundance: .; v_gene: TRBV6-6; len: 14; j_gene: TRBJ1-5; d_gene: TRBD1; CDR3nt: TGTGCCAGCAGGGATCGGACAGGCGTCACGCCCCAGCATTTT; CDR3aa: CASRDRTGVTPQHF
abundance: few; v_gene: TRBV3-1/TRBV3-2; len: 16; j_gene: TRBJ2-2; d_gene: .; CDR3nt: TGTGCCAGCAGCCTCTTTGGGCGTACGAACACCGGGGAGCTGTTTTTT; CDR3aa: CASSLFGRTNTGELFF
abundance: .; v_gene: TRBV30; len: 15; j_gene: TRBJ2-1; d_gene: .; CDR3nt: TGTGCCTGGAGTGTGGGGGGGGGCATTGGGAATGAGCAGTTCTTC; CDR3aa: CAWSVGGGIGNEQFF
abundance: .; v_gene: TRBV7-9; len: 16; j_gene: TRBJ1-3; d_gene: TRBD1; CDR3nt: TGTGCCAGCAGCTTAGGCGGGACAGGGTCCGGAAACACCATATATTTT; CDR3aa: CASSLGGTGSGNTIYF
abundance: .; v_gene: TRBV3-1/TRBV3-2; len: 16; j_gene: TRBJ2-3; d_gene: TRBD2; CDR3nt: TGTGCCAGCAGCATCCGACTAGCGGGGGAGGGAGATACGCAGTATTTT; CDR3aa: CASSIRLAGEGDTQYF
abundance: few; v_gene: TRBV24-1; len: 13; j_gene: TRBJ2-7; d_gene: .; CDR3nt: TGTGCCACCAGTGACAGCGCCCAGTTCGAGCAGTACTTC; CDR3aa: CATSDSAQFEQYF
abundance: .; v_gene: TRBV6-5; len: 14; j_gene: TRBJ1-1; d_gene: TRBD1; CDR3nt: TGTGCCAGCAGGGTGGACAGGGGGGGCACTGAAGCTTTCTTT; CDR3aa: CASRVDRGGTEAFF
abundance: .; v_gene: TRBV2; len: 13; j_gene: TRBJ1-5; d_gene: .; CDR3nt: TGTGCCGGTGGTCGGAGTAGCAATCAGCCCCAGCATTTT; CDR3aa: CAGGRSSNQPQHF
abundance: .; v_gene: TRBV27; len: 18; j_gene: TRBJ2-3; d_gene: TRBD2; CDR3nt: TGTGCCAGCAGCCTTATGGGCCTAGCGGGGGATTGGGCAGATACGCAGTATTTT; CDR3aa: CASSLMGLAGDWADTQYF
abundance: few; v_gene: TRBV5-6; len: 15; j_gene: TRBJ1-4; d_gene: TRBD1; CDR3nt: TGTGCCAGCAGCCTACAGGGGCGGTGGAATGAAAAACTGTTTTTT; CDR3aa: CASSLQGRWNEKLFF
abundance: .; v_gene: TRBV6-5; len: 13; j_gene: TRBJ1-6; d_gene: TRBD1; CDR3nt: TGTGCCAGCAGTCCCGGACAGGGGGGATCCCTCCACTTT; CDR3aa: CASSPGQGGSLHF
abundance: .; v_gene: TRBV23-1; len: 16; j_gene: TRBJ2-7; d_gene: TRBD1; CDR3nt: TGCGCCAGCAGTCACCTCGGGTGGGACAGGGGTTACGAGCAGTACTTC; CDR3aa: CASSHLGWDRGYEQYF
abundance: .; v_gene: TRBV9; len: 16; j_gene: TRBJ1-1; d_gene: .; CDR3nt: TGTGCCAGCAGCGTAGAACCGGGAACCCAGAACACTGAAGCTTTCTTT; CDR3aa: CASSVEPGTQNTEAFF
abundance: .; v_gene: TRBV7-9; len: 19; j_gene: TRBJ2-2; d_gene: TRBD2; CDR3nt: TGTGCCAGCAGCTTAGCGCGATTAGCGGGGGTCGCGAACACCGGGGAGCTGTTTTTT; CDR3aa: CASSLARLAGVANTGELFF
abundance: few; v_gene: TRBV29-1; len: 13; j_gene: TRBJ1-1; d_gene: TRBD1; CDR3nt: TGCAGCGGGGGACAGGGTCTGAACACTGAAGCTTTCTTT; CDR3aa: CSGGQGLNTEAFF
abundance: .; v_gene: TRBV28; len: 15; j_gene: TRBJ2-1; d_gene: .; CDR3nt: TGTGCCAGCAGTTCATCCCCCCCGGGAACCCATGAGCAGTTCTTC; CDR3aa: CASSSSPPGTHEQFF
abundance: .; v_gene: TRBV12-5; len: 15; j_gene: TRBJ1-4; d_gene: .; CDR3nt: TGTGCTAGTGGCCGGGATGGCGCAACTAATGAAAAACTGTTTTTT; CDR3aa: CASGRDGATNEKLFF
abundance: .; v_gene: TRBV12-3/TRBV12-4; len: 13; j_gene: TRBJ1-3; d_gene: .; CDR3nt: TGTGCCAGCAGACAGGGTTCTGGAAACACCATATATTTT; CDR3aa: CASRQGSGNTIYF
abundance: .; v_gene: TRBV5-4; len: 15; j_gene: TRBJ1-2; d_gene: TRBD1; CDR3nt: TGTGCCAGCAGCCCGGGTGGGACAGGCAACTATGGCTACACCTTC; CDR3aa: CASSPGGTGNYGYTF
abundance: .; v_gene: TRBV6-2/TRBV6-3; len: 17; j_gene: TRBJ2-7; d_gene: TRBD1; CDR3nt: TGTGCCAGCAGCCCACGGCGGACAGGCCCAACGTCCTACGAGCAGTACTTC; CDR3aa: CASSPRRTGPTSYEQYF
abundance: .; v_gene: TRBV4-1; len: 17; j_gene: TRBJ1-6; d_gene: TRBD1; CDR3nt: TGCGCCAGCAGCCAAGATCTCGTGGACAGGAGAAATTCACCCCTCCACTTT; CDR3aa: CASSQDLVDRRNSPLHF
abundance: .; v_gene: TRBV13; len: 12; j_gene: TRBJ1-2; d_gene: TRBD1; CDR3nt: TGTGCCACCCAGGGACAGGGATATGGCTACACCTTC; CDR3aa: CATQGQGYGYTF
abundance: few; v_gene: TRBV28; len: 16; j_gene: TRBJ2-2; d_gene: .; CDR3nt: TGTGCCAGCACCCCCCCCGGCCTAGCGAGGGCCGGGGAGCTGTTTTTT; CDR3aa: CASTPPGLARAGELFF
abundance: .; v_gene: TRBV29-1; len: 18; j_gene: TRBJ2-3; d_gene: TRBD2; CDR3nt: TGCAGCGTACTGGGAATGTCTAGCGGGGGGGCGAGCACAGATACGCAGTATTTT; CDR3aa: CSVLGMSSGGASTDTQYF
abundance: .; v_gene: TRBV19; len: 13; j_gene: TRBJ1-1; d_gene: .; CDR3nt: TGTGCCAGTAGTATAGATCTCGAGACTGAAGCTTTCTTT; CDR3aa: CASSIDLETEAFF
abundance: .; v_gene: TRBV6-6; len: 15; j_gene: TRBJ1-2; d_gene: .; CDR3nt: TGTGCCAGCAGTAAACTCTCGGGTCCAAACTATGGCTACACCTTC; CDR3aa: CASSKLSGPNYGYTF
abundance: .; v_gene: TRBV3-1/TRBV3-2; len: 15; j_gene: TRBJ1-4; d_gene: TRBD1; CDR3nt: TGTGCCAGCAGCCAGATGGGGACAGGAGGCGAAAAACTGTTTTTT; CDR3aa: CASSQMGTGGEKLFF